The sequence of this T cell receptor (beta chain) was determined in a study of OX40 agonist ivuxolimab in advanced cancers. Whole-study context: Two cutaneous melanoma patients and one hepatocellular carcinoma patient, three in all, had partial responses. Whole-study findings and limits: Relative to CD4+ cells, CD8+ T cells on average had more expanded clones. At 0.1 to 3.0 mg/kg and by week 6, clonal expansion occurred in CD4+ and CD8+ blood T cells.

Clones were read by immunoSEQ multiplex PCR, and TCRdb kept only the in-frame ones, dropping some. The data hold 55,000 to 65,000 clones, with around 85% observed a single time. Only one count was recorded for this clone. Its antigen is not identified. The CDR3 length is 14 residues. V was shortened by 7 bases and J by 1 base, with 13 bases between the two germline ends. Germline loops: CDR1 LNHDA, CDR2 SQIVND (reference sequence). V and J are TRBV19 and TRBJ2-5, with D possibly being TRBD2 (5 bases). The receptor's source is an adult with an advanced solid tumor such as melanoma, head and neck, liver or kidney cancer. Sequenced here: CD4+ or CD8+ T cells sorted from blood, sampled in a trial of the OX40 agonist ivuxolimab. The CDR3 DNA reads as TGTGCCAGTACGCCGACTACCTCCCAAGAGACCCAGTACTTC. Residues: CASTPTTSQETQYF.